Described below is a single T cell receptor beta chain sequence and its context. This clonotype has a single count. The antigen it recognizes is unknown. No quality values exist for individual bases; no much larger clone is one base distant. One read amounts to weak evidence. The data belong to a study of patients and donors after allogeneic stem cell transplantation (dated by TCRdb to the early 2020s). The CDR3 runs 15 residues from the cysteine to the phenylalanine. The kept DNA is CDR3 alone, 45 bases in frame from the first base. After removal of 6 bases from V and 1 base from J, the junction retains 5 bases not matched to a gene. The germline V gene sets CDR1 to SNHLY and CDR2 to FYNNEI. The method was RT-PCR. Instrument used: NextSeq 550. TCRdb trimmed public reads at Q25 via fastp, called clones via MiXCR and kept in-frame beta chains. Rows with a matching CDR3 protein are joined into one entry that keeps the most common DNA and genes. This sample has about a million distinct CDR3 sequences in its table, and approximately 19% of those were observed once. The ten largest clonotypes hold roughly 6.4% of the sample.

The origin of this receptor is a human donor who was either an allogeneic HSCT recipient or a stem cell or donor lymphocyte infusion donor (not recorded which). It is not recorded whose cells these are; they may come from a transplant donor. What was sequenced was blood, either unsorted or a sorted T cell fraction (not recorded which). The V gene is TRBV2 and the J gene is TRBJ2-4, and TRBD1 matches 8 of the central bases. The CDR3 region has the sequence CASRGQGSAKNIQYF. The DNA sequence follows: TGTGCCAGCAGAGGACAGGGCTCGGCCAAAAACATTCAGTACTTC.